A single sample gave rise to the 6 T cell receptor beta chains below, sequenced in a study of blood T cells in healthy people across ages. The authors ran a second PCR of about 6 to 12 cycles using a sample-barcoded 5' primer and a J-beta primer mix. Using its own MiXCR run on the 5' RACE reads, TCRdb lists one record per CDR3 protein. This repertoire shows 750,000 to 850,000 distinct CDR3 sequences, just under 25% found once; its top ten account for 3% to 4%. These same data were also listed under a study on T cells of mothers and their children.

Input material: blood. The origin of the receptors is a boy between 10 and 17 years old in good health.

This clonotype was seen only a few times. V and J are TRBV20-1 and TRBJ1-1, with TRBD1 as a possible D gene (5 bases). Trimming stripped 0 bases from V and 0 bases from J, with 8 bases between. There are 14 residues in the CDR3. The V gene's germline CDR1 is DFQATT and CDR2 SNEGSKA (reference sequence). The CDR3 region has the DNA TGCAGTGCTAGAGATCAGGGACTGAACACTGAAGCTTTCTTT. Residues: CSARDQGLNTEAFF.

This rearrangement joins TRBV19 to TRBJ1-6, with 8 positions matching TRBD1. The germline gives CDR1 LNHDA, CDR2 SQIVND (reference sequence). This CDR3 has 13 amino acids. Trimming at V came to 6 bases and at J to 8 bases, leaving 3 bases not matched to a gene. The CDR3 sequence: CASSGQGDSPLHF. In DNA, the CDR3 is TGTGCCAGTAGCGGACAGGGTGATTCACCCCTCCACTTT.

The chain is built from TRBV27 and TRBJ2-7; TRBD2 agrees at 8 bases. The germline gives CDR1 MNHEY, CDR2 SMNVEV (reference sequence). V was pared by 5 bases and J by 2 bases, with 8 bases of the junction left unmatched. The CDR3 extends over 15 amino acids. The CDR3 loop is CASSPREGGPYEQYF. The DNA of the CDR3 is TGTGCCAGCAGTCCCCGGGAGGGGGGACCCTACGAGCAGTACTTC.

This chain uses TRBV4-1 with TRBJ2-3; D gene uncertain. The ends were cut back, 1 base at V and 2 bases at J, with 10 bases in the middle. The CDR3 has 15 residues. Per germline, CDR1 MGHRA and CDR2 YSYEKL. The CDR3 region is CASSQGQYLTDTQYF. DNA of the CDR3: TGCGCCAGCAGCCAAGGCCAGTATCTCACAGATACGCAGTATTTT.

As concerns this clonotype: Since the CDR3 does not end with the conserved phenylalanine or tryptophan, this likely comes from a read error. V and J are TRBV15 and TRBJ1-1, with TRBD1 identical over 8 bases. The CDR3 covers 17 residues. V lost 0 bases, J lost 5 bases, and 11 bases stayed unmatched. Germline CDR1 LNHNV, CDR2 YYDKDF (reference sequence). CDR3 region: CATSRDLGRGLVTEAFL. As DNA, the CDR3 is TGTGCCACCAGCAGAGATCTAGGCAGGGGGCTCGTGACTGAAGCTTTCCTT.

This clonotype occurred a few times. The chain recombines TRBV5-4 with TRBJ2-3, with TRBD2 identical over 10 bases. J lost 4 bases, V lost 0 bases, and 8 bases had no gene match. The germline gives CDR1 SGHNT, CDR2 YYREEE (reference sequence). This CDR3 is built from 17 residues. CDR3 loop: CASSLAASGRRADTQYF. The CDR3 DNA sequence: TGTGCCAGCAGCTTGGCGGCTAGCGGGAGAAGAGCAGATACGCAGTATTTT.